The 21 T cell receptor beta chains reported below all come from one sample, sequenced in a study of blood T cell repertoires in COVID-19. Profiling relied on immunoSEQ multiplex PCR, and the TCRdb table lists in-frame clones only, not all of them. The table includes about 370,000 clones, around 87% detected once. Sequencing was done on a sample of peripheral blood. These receptors originate from a woman between 25 and 40 years old with COVID-19, enrolled during active disease.

The rearrangement links TRBV2 to TRBJ2-1, with a tentative D call TRBD1 (8 bases). Trimming pared 6 bases from V and 0 bases from J, leaving 21 bases between. The CDR3 totals 18 residues. Germline CDR1 and CDR2: SNHLY and FYNNEI. The CDR3 DNA reads TGTGCCAGCAGCTACAGGGGGGCAGCGGGAAGCTCCTACAATGAGCAGTTCTTC. It specifies CASSYRGAAGSSYNEQFF.

V gene TRBV6-5 combines with J gene TRBJ2-3, with D possibly being TRBD1 (6 bases). This CDR3 has 14 amino acids. In germline, CDR1 is MNHEY, CDR2 SVGAGI. Trimming took off 5 bases at V and 1 base at J, with 10 bases between the two ends. The CDR3 reads CASSKRQGTDTQYF. DNA for the CDR3: TGTGCCAGCAGTAAGAGACAGGGCACAGATACGCAGTATTTT.

The CDR3 region is CASRQMSSTDTQYF. Written as DNA, the CDR3 is TGTGCCAGCAGACAGATGAGTAGCACAGATACGCAGTATTTT. The V gene is TRBV6-4, the J gene TRBJ2-3; D gene ambiguous. Looked up from germline, CDR1 is MRHNA and CDR2 is SNTAGT. Trimming took off 6 bases at V and 0 bases at J, with 10 bases between the two ends. This CDR3 has 14 amino acids.

The rearrangement uses TRBV4-1 and TRBJ2-1; D is possibly TRBD2 (5 bases). This CDR3 contains 18 residues. V lost 0 bases and J lost 0, with 15 bases in between. Germline V gives CDR1 MGHRA, CDR2 YSYEKL. CDR3 region: CASSQDGWTTISYNEQFF. The DNA for the CDR3 is TGCGCCAGCAGCCAAGACGGGTGGACGACTATCTCCTACAATGAGCAGTTCTTC.

This chain links TRBV10-1 with TRBJ1-4; 7 positions agree with TRBD1. The CDR3 loop spans 16 amino acids. The germline V gene has CDR1 WNHNN and CDR2 SYGVQD (reference sequence). J was trimmed by 8 bases and V by 9 bases; bases with no gene match: 18. The DNA of the CDR3 is TGCGCCAGACCCCGGGACAGAAACTTCATTCCAGAAAAACTGTTTTTT. The encoded protein is CARPRDRNFIPEKLFF.

The rearrangement joins TRBV5-5 to TRBJ2-2; D is unclear. Germline values: CDR1 SGHKS, CDR2 YYEKEE (reference sequence). V shed 0 bases and J shed 4 bases, with 10 bases lying between them. This CDR3 is 15 amino acids long. This chain's CDR3 is CASSLGLPSTGELFF. The CDR3 bases are TGTGCCAGCAGCTTGGGACTCCCGTCCACCGGGGAGCTGTTTTTT.

The rearrangement links TRBV29-1 to TRBJ1-3; tentatively, D is TRBD1 (6 bases). With 4 bases removed from V and 4 bases from J, the gap between germline ends came to 11 bases. There are 13 residues in the CDR3. Germline CDR1 reads SQVTM; CDR2 reads ANQGSEA. DNA of the CDR3: TGCAGCGTTGCTGGGACAATGGGAAACACCATATATTTT. Translated: CSVAGTMGNTIYF.

This chain connects TRBV9 to TRBJ2-7; 8 positions match TRBD2. The length of the CDR3 is 14 residues. The V gene end was trimmed by 7 bases and the J gene end by 6 bases; junction bases not matched to a gene: 12. Germline V gene lookup returns CDR1 SGDLS and CDR2 YYNGEE. CDR3 coding DNA: TGTGCCAGCCGATTGGGACTAGTGGGAGGCGAGCAGTACTTC. Residues: CASRLGLVGGEQYF.

The chain couples TRBV7-3 to TRBJ2-2; 11 bases align to TRBD2. After removal of 4 bases from V and 1 base from J, the junction contained 8 bases not matched to a gene. Germline V CDR1 and CDR2: SGHTA, FQGTGA. The CDR3 runs to 18 residues. CDR3 sequence reads: CASSSGLAVKRNTGELFF. As DNA, the CDR3 is TGTGCCAGCAGCTCGGGACTAGCGGTAAAAAGGAACACCGGGGAGCTGTTTTTT.

This rearrangement joins TRBV13 to TRBJ1-3, with 9 positions matching TRBD1. V shed 5 bases, J shed 4 bases, and the junction held 6 bases outside the gene matches. Germline V gives CDR1 PRHDT, CDR2 FYEKMQ (reference sequence). This CDR3 contains 15 residues. Here the CDR3 DNA reads TGTGCCAGCAGCCCGGGACAGGGAACAGGAAACACCATATATTTT. As protein: CASSPGQGTGNTIYF.

The chain has TRBV7-9 and TRBJ2-7; 11 positions match TRBD2. The ends lost 4 bases at V and 5 bases at J; junction bases unmatched: 10. Germline values: CDR1 SEHNR, CDR2 FQNEAQ (reference sequence). The CDR3 extends over 16 amino acids. CDR3: CASSSTSGKDLDEQYF. CDR3 bases: TGTGCCAGCAGCTCGACTAGCGGGAAGGACCTCGACGAGCAGTACTTC.

This sequence joins TRBV2 and TRBJ2-1; TRBD2 aligns across 11 bases. J lost 3 bases, V lost 2 bases, and 3 bases had no gene match. Germline V gene lookup returns CDR1 SNHLY and CDR2 FYNNEI. The CDR3 is 16 residues long. CDR3 protein: CASSERLAGYYNEQFF. CDR3 in DNA: TGTGCCAGCAGTGAAAGACTAGCGGGGTACTACAATGAGCAGTTCTTC.

This clone was counted once. The chain combines TRBV25-1 with TRBJ1-1; no reliable D call. This CDR3 spans 13 amino acids. The germline V and J ends were trimmed by 0 bases and 1 base, with 3 bases remaining between them. CDR1 and CDR2 (germline): MGHDK, SYGVNS. CDR3 in amino acids: CASSEYGNTEAFF. CDR3 nucleotides: TGTGCCAGCAGTGAATACGGGAACACTGAAGCTTTCTTT.

The V gene is TRBV20-1, the J gene TRBJ2-5; 7 nucleotides align to TRBD2. CDR3 length equals 14 residues. V lost 3 bases and J lost 1; bases outside the gene matches: 5. The germline CDR1 and CDR2 sequences are DFQATT and SNEGSKA (reference sequence). The CDR3 sequence: CSASPGGFQETQYF. Written as DNA, the CDR3 is TGCAGTGCTAGTCCGGGAGGCTTCCAAGAGACCCAGTACTTC.

J is TRBJ2-3 and V is TRBV6-6; D not certain. V lost 6 bases and J lost 1, with 8 bases in between. The germline V gene encodes CDR1 MNHNY and CDR2 SVGAGI (reference sequence). The CDR3 extends over 13 amino acids. The DNA of the CDR3 is TGTGCCAGCAGCATGGCCCGCACAGATACGCAGTATTTT. Translating it yields CASSMARTDTQYF.

The V and J genes are TRBV5-1 and TRBJ1-1, with no clear D. Trimming shortened V by 5 bases and J by 2 bases, and 13 bases separated the two germline ends. The CDR3 is 14 amino acids. Germline V gene sequence: CDR1 SGHRS, CDR2 YFSETQ. CDR3 in amino acids: CASRQLLVNTEAFF. The CDR3 bases are TGCGCCAGCAGACAGTTACTAGTTAACACTGAAGCTTTCTTT.

Only a few counts were recorded for this clone. The V gene is TRBV3-1 (or the pseudogene TRBV3-2), the J gene TRBJ2-7, with 10 bases identical to TRBD2. V shed 4 bases and J 3 bases; nucleotides not matched to a gene: 9. Per the germline V gene, CDR1 is LGHDT and CDR2 is YNNKEL (reference sequence). CDR3 length: 16 residues. The CDR3 reads CASSLTTSGKLYEQYF. DNA for the CDR3: TGTGCCAGCAGCCTCACAACTAGCGGGAAGCTCTACGAGCAGTACTTC.

There are a few counts of this clone. The V call is TRBV5-1, the J call TRBJ1-5; D possibly corresponds to TRBD1 (5 bases). Trimming cost V 4 bases and J 4 bases, with 15 bases left between them. Looked up from germline, CDR1 is SGHRS and CDR2 is YFSETQ. The CDR3 consists of 15 residues. The CDR3 sequence is CASSPTGGENQPQHF. CDR3 sequence (DNA): TGCGCCAGCAGCCCAACGGGGGGAGAGAATCAGCCCCAGCATTTT.

The rearrangement uses TRBV2 and TRBJ2-5, with D possibly being TRBD2 (6 bases). The V gene's germline CDR1 is SNHLY and CDR2 FYNNEI. The length of the CDR3 is 13 residues. Deletions cut 3 bases from V and 5 bases from J, with 10 bases between. The CDR3 nucleotides read TGTGCCAGCAGTGATGATCTAGCGGAGACCCAGTACTTC. Its protein is CASSDDLAETQYF.

The chain uses TRBV10-3 and TRBJ2-7, with a tentative D call TRBD2 (5 bases). The V gene's germline CDR1 is ENHRY and CDR2 SYGVKD. V lost 4 bases, J lost 7 bases, and 14 bases lay in between. CDR3 length equals 13 residues. This chain's CDR3 is CAISAPGVPEQYF. The CDR3 nucleotides read TGTGCCATCAGTGCCCCCGGGGTTCCGGAGCAGTACTTC.

Only one count was recorded for this clone. This chain uses TRBV23-1 with TRBJ2-1, with D possibly matching TRBD1 (7 bases). TRBV23-1 is reported as an ORF; its role is uncertain. This CDR3 contains 10 residues. Trimming pared 11 bases from V and 14 bases from J, leaving 16 bases between. CDR3 residues: CAPRGDLEFF. The CDR3, as DNA: TGCGCCCCCAGGGGGGACTTAGAGTTCTTC.